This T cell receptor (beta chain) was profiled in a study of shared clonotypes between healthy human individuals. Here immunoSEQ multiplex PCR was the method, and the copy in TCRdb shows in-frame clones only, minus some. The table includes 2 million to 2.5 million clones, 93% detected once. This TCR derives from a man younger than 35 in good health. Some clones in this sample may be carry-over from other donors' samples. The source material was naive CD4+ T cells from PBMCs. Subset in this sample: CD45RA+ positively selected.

The CDR3 DNA is TGTGCCAGCAGTCTTACACGGCCTGCTGAAGCTTTCTTT. Protein sequence: CASSLTRPAEAFF. The chain links TRBV2 to TRBJ1-1, with D unresolved. CDR3 size: 13 residues. V was pared by 5 bases and J by 6 bases, with 13 bases between. Germline V gene sequence: CDR1 SNHLY, CDR2 FYNNEI. Full variable domain (missing parts from reference TRBV2 and TRBJ1-1): EPEVTQTPSHQVTQMGQEVILRCVPISNHLYFYWYRQILGQKVEFLVSFYNNEISEKSEIFDDQFSVERPDGSNFTLKIRSTKLEDSAMYFCASSLTRPAEAFFGQGTRLTVV.